These T cell receptor beta chains were read from a single sample in a study of OX40 agonist ivuxolimab in advanced cancers. TCRdb keeps only in-frame clones here, not all; method: immunoSEQ multiplex PCR. Found here are under 15,000 clones, approximately 78% of them singletons; the top ten hold about 40%. This sample comprised CD4+ or CD8+ T cells sorted from blood, obtained in a trial of the OX40 agonist ivuxolimab. Source of these receptors: an adult with an advanced solid tumor such as melanoma, head and neck, liver or kidney cancer. CDR3s include the opening cysteine and the closing phenylalanine or tryptophan. The D gene is left open where the match is weak. Clone size is given for some rows only: seen once, a few or many times, or a class if the clone is expanded.

d_call	clone_size	v_call	j_call	cdr3_nt	cdr3_aa
.	.	TRBV9	TRBJ2-1	TGTGCCAGCAGCGTAGGGGGCCACAATGAGCAGTTCTTC	CASSVGGHNEQFF
.	.	TRBV7-3	TRBJ2-2	TGTGCCTCCAGAGTGGGGGGTACCGGGGAGCTGTTTTTT	CASRVGGTGELFF
.	.	TRBV28	TRBJ2-7	TGTGCCAGCAGTTTCAGGGGTGCAGAGCAGTACTTC	CASSFRGAEQYF
.	medium-sized	TRBV4-2	TRBJ2-2	TGTGCCAGCAGCCACGCGGAGAACACCGGGGAGCTGTTTTTT	CASSHAENTGELFF
.	.	TRBV7-2	TRBJ2-7	TGTGCCAGCAGCTTAGAACACTATTCCTACGAGCAGTACTTC	CASSLEHYSYEQYF
.	.	TRBV27	TRBJ2-7	TGTGCCAGCAGTGTAACCCAGGGAAATAATTACGAGCAGTACTTC	CASSVTQGNNYEQYF
.	.	TRBV21-1	TRBJ1-1	TGTGCCAGCAGCCAAAGATGGGCGCGGGAGACTAGGAACACTGAAGCTTTCTTT	CASSQRWARETRNTEAFF
.	.	TRBV6-1	TRBJ2-7	TGTGCCATCAGTGAGTCGACTCAGGGGACAACCTACGAGCAGTACTTC	CAISESTQGTTYEQYF
.	.	TRBV28	TRBJ2-1	TGTGCCAGCACTGGGTTCTATGAGCAGTTCTTC	CASTGFYEQFF
TRBD2	.	TRBV28	TRBJ2-1	TGTGCCACTGGGGCTAGCGGGAGCTACAATGAGCAGTTCTTC	CATGASGSYNEQFF
.	once	TRBV6-4	TRBJ2-3	TGTGCCAGCAGTGAATTTAGCGCTCGCACAGATACGCAGTATTTT	CASSEFSARTDTQYF
.	.	TRBV6-5	TRBJ2-5	TGTGCCAGCAGTTCCACAAAACCCACAGTCCAAGAGACCCAGTACTTC	CASSSTKPTVQETQYF
.	.	TRBV27	TRBJ2-4	TGTGCCAGCAGCAACACCAAAAACATTCAGTACTTC	CASSNTKNIQYF
.	.	TRBV5-6	TRBJ2-7	TGTGCCAGCAGCGGTCTCCAGGGCCCATACGAGCAGTACTTC	CASSGLQGPYEQYF
.	.	TRBV11-2	TRBJ2-5	TGTGCCAGTAACTCCCTAGCTTGGGAGACCCAGTACTTC	CASNSLAWETQYF
TRBD2	.	TRBV5-1	TRBJ2-1	TGCGCCAGCAGCTTTGGGTTGGGGAAGCGGGGGCTTCATGAGCAGTTCTTC	CASSFGLGKRGLHEQFF
TRBD2	.	TRBV4-3	TRBJ2-7	TGCGCCAGCAGCCTATGGGGGGGTTACGAGCAGTACTTC	CASSLWGGYEQYF
TRBD1	.	TRBV28	TRBJ2-1	TGTGCCAGCAGCCTTTCGGGACAGTATGGTTTTGAGCAGTTCTTC	CASSLSGQYGFEQFF
TRBD2	.	TRBV9	TRBJ2-3	TGTGCCAGCAGCGTAGAGATCGGGAGGGCCCCCGCAGATACGCAGTATTTT	CASSVEIGRAPADTQYF
.	.	TRBV9	TRBJ2-3	TGTGCCAGCAGCGTAGACAGAAACACAGATACGCAGTATTTT	CASSVDRNTDTQYF
.	many	TRBV4-3	TRBJ2-7	TGCGCCAGCAGCCAAGGTATGGGAGGAACTGACGAGCAGTACTTC	CASSQGMGGTDEQYF
.	.	TRBV5-5	TRBJ1-1	TGTGCCAGCAGCTTGGATAGGTCGGGGGCACCTGAAGCTTTCTTT	CASSLDRSGAPEAFF
TRBD1	.	TRBV19	TRBJ1-1	TGTGCCAGTAGTACCTGGACAGGGGACGGTCGGGCTTTCTTT	CASSTWTGDGRAFF
.	few	TRBV4-2	TRBJ1-2	TGTGCCAGCAGCCGCTCCCAGGGTATGGATGGCTACACCTTC	CASSRSQGMDGYTF
TRBD1	medium-sized	TRBV19	TRBJ1-1	TGTGCCAGTAGGGTAGACAGGGGGTTCACTGAAGCTTTCTTT	CASRVDRGFTEAFF
.	.	TRBV13	TRBJ1-2	TGTGCCAGCATCAAAGGGGGTTCGGGCGGCTACACCTTC	CASIKGGSGGYTF
.	.	TRBV7-8	TRBJ2-7	TGTGCCAGCAGCTTAGAATTGGCAATTGGCGAGCAGTACTTC	CASSLELAIGEQYF
TRBD2	.	TRBV6-1	TRBJ2-1	TGTGCCAGCAGGGGGTTAGCGGGAGACAATGAGCAGTTCTTC	CASRGLAGDNEQFF
.	.	TRBV15	TRBJ1-2	TGTGCCACCAGCACCCACCGAGGGAGTCCCTCCACCTTC	CATSTHRGSPSTF
.	.	TRBV19	TRBJ2-7	TGTGCCACCTCACATCCGGGCGGATCCTACGAGCAGTACTTC	CATSHPGGSYEQYF
.	.	TRBV5-4	TRBJ2-1	TGTGCCAGCAGCCAAGGAGCGGAGTCCTACAATGAGCAGTTCTTC	CASSQGAESYNEQFF
.	.	TRBV29-1	TRBJ2-5	TGCAGCGTCTTTCACGGAGACCAAGAGACCCAGTACTTC	CSVFHGDQETQYF
.	.	TRBV4-1	TRBJ1-1	TGCGCCAGCAGCCAAGATCCGGGGGAAACTGAAGCTTTCTTT	CASSQDPGETEAFF
.	.	TRBV7-1	TRBJ1-1	TGTGCCAGCAGCTTAGACAGGTTCTCAATTTCTGTGCTGAACACTGAAGCTTTCTTT	CASSLDRFSISVLNTEAFF
.	.	TRBV2	TRBJ1-1	TGTGCCATCTTCCTGATTTCGGCCAGGGCCACTGAAGCTTTCTTT	CAIFLISARATEAFF
TRBD1	.	TRBV15	TRBJ1-1	TGTGCCACCATCGAAGGACAGGGAAACACTGAAGCTTTCTTT	CATIEGQGNTEAFF
.	.	TRBV4-3	TRBJ2-3	TGCGCCAGCAGCCAAACGGCCCCAGATACGCAGTATTTT	CASSQTAPDTQYF
.	.	TRBV6-5	TRBJ2-2	TGTGCCAGCAGTTACGCTTCCCAAGCGGGGGAGCTGTTTTTT	CASSYASQAGELFF